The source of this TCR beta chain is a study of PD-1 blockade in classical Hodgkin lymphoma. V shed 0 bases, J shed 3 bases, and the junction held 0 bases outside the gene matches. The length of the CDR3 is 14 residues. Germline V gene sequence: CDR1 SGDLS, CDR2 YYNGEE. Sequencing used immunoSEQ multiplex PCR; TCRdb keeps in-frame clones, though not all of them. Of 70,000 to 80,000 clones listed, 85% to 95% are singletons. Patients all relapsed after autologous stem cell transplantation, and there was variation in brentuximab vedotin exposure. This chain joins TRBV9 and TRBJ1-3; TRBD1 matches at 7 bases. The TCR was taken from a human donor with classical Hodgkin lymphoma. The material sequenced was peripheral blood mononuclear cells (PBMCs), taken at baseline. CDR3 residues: CASSVGTGGNTIYF. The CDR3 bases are TGTGCCAGCAGCGTAGGGACAGGTGGAAACACCATATATTTT.